The entry below gives a single T cell receptor (beta chain) sequence along with its context. The source of the sample is a study of blood T cell repertoires in COVID-19. Study background: COVID-19 samples from acute and convalescent phases originated in the United States, Italy and Spain. PBMCs, B-cell-depleted T cells, or T cells were the source of the cDNA or gDNA that made up the material.

Germline V CDR1 and CDR2: WSHSY, SAAADI. This CDR3 region has 16 residues. V shed 6 bases, J shed 8 bases, and the junction held 10 bases outside the gene matches. In the study's own analysis: Amplification of reference gene primers was used by the study to estimate nucleated cell counts. Libraries were prepared by immunoSEQ multiplex PCR; TCRdb keeps only in-frame clonotypes and omits some of them. The D gene and trimming were derived from the DNA, and the V and J assignments and clone size from that table. Of 150,000 to 200,000 clones in the sample, about 85% are singletons; the top ten hold 0.99%.

Specimen: peripheral blood. The rearrangement joins TRBV10-2 to TRBJ1-4; TRBD1 matches 12 bases. The source of this sequence is a man between 18 and 35 years old with acute or convalescent COVID-19. CDR3 region: CASRLPGTGGLEKLFF. DNA of the CDR3: TGCGCCAGCAGACTCCCCGGGACAGGGGGCTTGGAAAAACTGTTTTTT.